The 27 T cell receptor beta chains in this list originate from one sample, sequenced in a study of blood T cell repertoires in COVID-19. Profiling relied on immunoSEQ multiplex PCR, and the TCRdb table lists in-frame clones only, not all of them. The data hold 25,000 to 30,000 clones, with 80% to 90% observed a single time. Sequencing input: peripheral blood. The receptors derive from a human donor in a cohort sampled during active COVID-19.

The chain employs TRBV5-1 and TRBJ1-5, with 7 bases that match TRBD1. The germline gives CDR1 SGHRS, CDR2 YFSETQ. The CDR3 spans 14 residues. The ends lost 3 bases at V and 3 bases at J; junction bases unmatched: 3. The CDR3 DNA is TGCGCCAGCAGCTATACAGGGGACAATCAGCCCCAGCATTTT. The encoded protein is CASSYTGDNQPQHF.

This clone was counted only a few times. This chain connects TRBV7-9 to TRBJ1-6; tentative D call: TRBD1 (6 bases). CDR1 and CDR2 (germline): SEHNR, FQNEAQ (reference sequence). V lost 5 bases and J 10 bases, leaving 15 bases between the germline ends. The CDR3 contains 14 residues. CDR3 DNA: TGTGCCAGCAGCCCCCCAGGGGACGGCTCACCCCTCCACTTT. Amino acids: CASSPPGDGSPLHF.

V is TRBV20-1 and J is TRBJ2-5; no reliable D call. V lost 6 bases and J lost 4, with 6 bases in between. Germline assignment: CDR1 DFQATT and CDR2 SNEGSKA (reference sequence). The CDR3 consists of 10 residues. In nucleotides, the CDR3 is TGCAGTGCCAACGGAGAGACCCAGTACTTC. It codes for CSANGETQYF.

As DNA, the CDR3 is TGTGCCAGCTCACAAAAGCGGGGGAGATTCCAAGAGACCCAGTACTTC. Its protein product is CASSQKRGRFQETQYF. The chain employs TRBV18 and TRBJ2-5, with 8 bases lining up with TRBD2. Trimming cost V 4 bases and J 1 base; bases outside gene matches: 8. Germline-derived CDR1 and CDR2 are KGHSH and LQKENI. The CDR3 covers 16 residues. The variable domain in full, completed from reference TRBV18 and TRBJ2-5, reads NAGVMQNPRHLVRRRGQEARLRCSPMKGHSHVYWYRQLPEEGLKFMVYLQKENIIDESGMPKERFSAEFPKEGPSILRIQQVVRGDSAAYFCASSQKRGRFQETQYFGPGTRLLVL.

This chain uses TRBV9 with TRBJ1-2; the D gene is possibly TRBD1 (6 bases). V gave up 2 bases and J gave up 2 bases, with 13 bases separating them. Germline V gene sequence: CDR1 SGDLS, CDR2 YYNGEE. The CDR3 is 15 amino acids. Here the CDR3 reads CASSVGVTGNYGYTF. In DNA form, the CDR3 reads TGTGCCAGCAGCGTGGGGGTCACAGGGAACTATGGCTACACCTTC.

The CDR3 region is CASSNYQGSGEQYF. CDR3 coding DNA: TGTGCCAGTAGTAACTACCAGGGGTCTGGGGAGCAGTACTTC. The chain has TRBV19 and TRBJ2-7, with D possibly TRBD1 on 6 matching bases. In germline, CDR1 is LNHDA, CDR2 SQIVND (reference sequence). CDR3 size: 14 residues. The V and J ends lost 4 bases and 7 bases respectively, with 17 bases between them.

The V and J genes are TRBV10-3 and TRBJ1-1, with TRBD1 as a possible D gene (6 bases). V lost 3 bases to trimming and J lost 4 bases, with 9 bases between them. Germline CDR1 and CDR2: ENHRY and SYGVKD. The CDR3 totals 13 residues. The CDR3 loop is CAISESGATEAFF. In DNA form, the CDR3 reads TGTGCCATCAGTGAATCAGGGGCCACTGAAGCTTTCTTT.

This chain uses TRBV5-4 with TRBJ1-2, with D perhaps TRBD1 (5 bases). The germline CDR1 and CDR2 sequences are SGHNT and YYREEE (reference sequence). V lost 3 bases to trimming and J lost 0 bases, with 15 bases between them. CDR3 length: 16 residues. CDR3 coding DNA: TGTGCCAGCAGCTGGAGGGACGGCGGGCCTAACTATGGCTACACCTTC. Translated, it gives CASSWRDGGPNYGYTF.

The chain combines TRBV5-1 with TRBJ2-2, with 11 positions matching TRBD1. The germline CDR1 and CDR2 sequences are SGHRS and YFSETQ. The CDR3 length is 18 residues. V lost 2 bases, J lost 3 bases, and 9 bases stayed unmatched. The CDR3 DNA is TGCGCCAGCAGCTTCGATCCCGGGACAGGGGGGGACACCGGGGAGCTGTTTTTT. Encoded protein: CASSFDPGTGGDTGELFF.

The rearrangement links TRBV9 to TRBJ2-5, with TRBD1 identical over 7 bases. With V trimmed by 4 bases and J by 0 bases, 3 bases remained unmatched. The CDR3 has 14 residues. Germline CDR1 reads SGDLS; CDR2 reads YYNGEE. The CDR3 DNA reads TGTGCCAGCAGCTCCAGGGGGTACCAAGAGACCCAGTACTTC. This translates into CASSSRGYQETQYF.

The J gene is TRBJ2-2, the V gene TRBV18; D is unresolved. This CDR3 comprises 14 residues. Trimming removed 6 bases at V and 4 bases at J, with 12 bases between. Germline values: CDR1 KGHSH, CDR2 LQKENI. CDR3 DNA sequence: TGTGCCAGCTCCCGAGAGCTATCCACCGGGGAGCTGTTTTTT. This encodes CASSRELSTGELFF.

The rearrangement uses TRBV12-3 or TRBV12-4 and TRBJ1-2; D possibly corresponds to TRBD1 (6 bases). V was clipped by 6 bases and J by 5 bases, with 13 bases between them. The CDR3 totals 13 residues. The CDR3 bases are TGTGCCAGCAGCCTGGGACACCTTTATGGCTACACCTTC. The encoded protein is CASSLGHLYGYTF.

The CDR3 sequence: CASSDQGYGYTF. The CDR3 coding sequence is TGTGCCAGCAGCGATCAGGGATACGGCTACACCTTC. The chain links TRBV9 to TRBJ1-2, with D possibly being TRBD1 (5 bases). The ends were cut back, 3 bases at V and 8 bases at J, with 11 bases in the middle. The CDR3 length is 12 residues. Germline values: CDR1 SGDLS, CDR2 YYNGEE.

This chain links TRBV7-9 with TRBJ1-3; 8 positions match TRBD1. The CDR3 is 14 amino acids. Germline V gene data show CDR1 as SEHNR and CDR2 as FQNEAQ (reference sequence). J gave up 4 bases and V 5 bases, and 4 bases lay outside the gene matches. The chain's CDR3 is CASSDRGDGNTIYF. CDR3 coding DNA: TGTGCCAGCAGCGACAGGGGAGACGGAAACACCATATATTTT.

The V call is TRBV2, the J call TRBJ1-1, with D perhaps matching TRBD1 (6 bases). The germline V and J ends were trimmed by 6 bases and 6 bases, with 17 bases remaining between them. Germline lookup yields CDR1 SNHLY and CDR2 FYNNEI. The CDR3 is 14 residues long. The CDR3 sequence: CASREQGSLPEAFF. Here the CDR3 DNA reads TGTGCCAGCAGAGAACAGGGAAGCTTACCTGAAGCTTTCTTT.

The rearrangement joins TRBV18 to TRBJ1-3, with D possibly being TRBD1 (5 bases). From germline, CDR1 is KGHSH and CDR2 LQKENI. V was cut by 6 bases and J by 2 bases, with 11 bases left in between. This CDR3 contains 14 residues. The CDR3: CASSPQDTGNTIYF. CDR3 DNA sequence: TGTGCCAGCTCTCCCCAGGACACTGGAAACACCATATATTTT.

The V call is TRBV27, the J call TRBJ2-1; 9 nucleotides line up with TRBD2. This CDR3 region has 13 residues. Germline CDR1 MNHEY, CDR2 SMNVEV (reference sequence). Trimming took 9 bases from V and 9 from J; bases not matched to a gene: 9. Here the CDR3 reads CASQRGAGGEQFF. DNA of the CDR3: TGTGCCAGTCAGCGGGGGGCGGGCGGTGAGCAGTTCTTC.

The chain joins TRBV5-1 to TRBJ1-4; 10 bases fit TRBD1. The CDR3 is 17 amino acids. Germline CDR1 is SGHRS and CDR2 is YFSETQ. After removal of 4 bases from V and 0 bases from J, the junction contained 6 bases not matched to a gene. The CDR3 region is CASSPGQGGATNEKLFF. In DNA, the CDR3 is TGCGCCAGCAGCCCTGGACAGGGGGGAGCAACTAATGAAAAACTGTTTTTT.

The chain has TRBV6-5 and TRBJ1-1; D remains unclear. The length of the CDR3 is 14 residues. Trimming took 6 bases from V and 1 from J, leaving 12 bases between them. CDR1 and CDR2 from the germline V gene are MNHEY and SVGAGI. CDR3 nucleotides: TGTGCCAGCAGAGGCCGCGGGAGGAACACTGAAGCTTTCTTT. Translating it yields CASRGRGRNTEAFF.

On this clone itself: Other DNA sequences in the sample encode the same CDR3. J is TRBJ1-1 and V is TRBV7-2; the D gene is possibly TRBD1 (5 bases). The V end was cut by 3 bases, the J end by 4 bases, with 15 bases between. CDR1 is SGHTA and CDR2 is FQGNSA in the germline V gene. This CDR3 spans 15 amino acids. The CDR3 DNA sequence: TGTGCCAGCAGCTTCGGCGTGGGGCTAGGCACTGAAGCTTTCTTT. Its translation is CASSFGVGLGTEAFF.

V usage is TRBV10-3 and J usage is TRBJ2-1; possibly TRBD1 for D (6 bases). The germline CDR1 and CDR2 sequences are ENHRY and SYGVKD. V was shortened by 4 bases and J by 4 bases, with 8 bases between the two germline ends. There are 13 residues in the CDR3. CDR3 nucleotides: TGTGCCATCAGTGGAACAGGGTACAATGAGCAGTTCTTC. Protein: CAISGTGYNEQFF.

The chain has TRBV11-2 and TRBJ1-2; 7 nucleotides align to TRBD1. V trimming: 1 base; J trimming: 2 bases; junction bases outside the gene matches: 7. The CDR3 covers 16 residues. The germline V gene encodes CDR1 SGHAT and CDR2 FQNNGV. The CDR3 protein is CASSLATGAGNYGYTF. CDR3 nucleotide sequence: TGTGCCAGCAGCTTAGCAACAGGGGCGGGGAACTATGGCTACACCTTC.

The genes are TRBV5-6 and TRBJ1-6; 8 bases line up with TRBD1. The germline V gene encodes CDR1 SGHDT and CDR2 YYEEEE. This CDR3 has 15 residues. V lost 4 bases and J lost 11; bases outside the gene matches: 11. As DNA, the CDR3 is TGTGCCAGCAGCACGCAGGGACAGGCGAGAACACCCCTCCACTTT. Amino acid sequence: CASSTQGQARTPLHF.

The sample holds a few counts of this clone. The chain couples TRBV7-8 to TRBJ1-6; 10 bases fit TRBD1. The CDR3 extends over 16 amino acids. Germline-derived CDR1 and CDR2 are SGHVS and FQNEAQ. V lost 0 bases, J lost 8 bases, and 4 bases stayed unmatched. The CDR3 DNA reads as TGTGCCAGCAGCTTAGCCACCGGGACAGGGGATTCACCCCTCCACTTT. Translated: CASSLATGTGDSPLHF.

The chain joins TRBV7-9 to TRBJ1-1, with D tentatively TRBD1 (5 bases). CDR1 is SEHNR and CDR2 is FQNEAQ in the germline V gene (reference sequence). The CDR3 extends over 17 amino acids. V was trimmed by 2 bases and J by 4 bases, leaving 20 bases between them. CDR3 coding DNA: TGTGCCAGCAGCTTAATTATTGGTCCGGGGGGGAGCACTGAAGCTTTCTTT. Translated, it gives CASSLIIGPGGSTEAFF.

This clone was recorded a few times. This rearrangement joins TRBV7-9 to TRBJ2-7; a weak D match, TRBD1 (6 bases). The germline V gene encodes CDR1 SEHNR and CDR2 FQNEAQ (reference sequence). The CDR3 consists of 14 residues. Trimming removed 4 bases from V and 3 bases from J, with 13 bases in between. The CDR3 DNA follows: TGTGCCAGCAGCTCGCAGTACAGGGTCTACGAGCAGTACTTC. This translates into CASSSQYRVYEQYF.

The chain is built from TRBV19 and TRBJ2-1; D unclear. Per the germline V gene, CDR1 is LNHDA and CDR2 is SQIVND (reference sequence). This CDR3 contains 13 residues. V lost 2 bases and J lost 5, with 7 bases in between. The DNA of the CDR3 is TGTGCCAGTAGTATAAACACCGACAATGAGCAGTTCTTC. It specifies CASSINTDNEQFF.